Below, 7 T cell receptor beta chains from the same sample are listed, as sequenced in a study of CD8+CD57+ T cells in acquired aplastic anemia. Profiles of TCR beta VDJ and CDR3 were generated from a genomic DNA template. MiXCR was run by TCRdb on the reads, yielding one entry per CDR3 protein. The table records about 210,000 distinct CDR3 sequences, about a third of them present only once. What was sequenced was sorted CD4+, CD8+, or CD8+CD57+ T cells (not recorded which) from PBMCs. These receptors all stem from a human donor in good health, serving as a control.

V and J are TRBV27 and TRBJ1-2; 12 bases match TRBD1. With 6 bases clipped from V and 10 bases from J, the junction kept 9 bases outside the gene matches. Germline V gene lookup returns CDR1 MNHEY and CDR2 SMNVEV (reference sequence). This CDR3 region has 14 residues. CDR3 protein: CASRYGDRGQDYTF. For the CDR3, the DNA is TGTGCCAGCAGGTACGGGGACAGGGGGCAAGACTACACCTTC.

A remark on this clonotype: This may stem from a read error, because a much larger clone lies one nucleotide away. V usage is TRBV19 and J usage is TRBJ1-5; D is ambiguous. Germline-derived CDR1 and CDR2 are LNHDA and SQIVND (reference sequence). There are 15 residues in the CDR3. The chain's CDR3 is CAGSMAGRSDQPQHF. In DNA form, the CDR3 reads TGTGCCGGTAGTATGGCAGGCCGTTCTGATCAGCCCCAGCATTTT.

This clonotype was recorded many times. The chain has TRBV2 and TRBJ1-6; a weak D match, TRBD1 (5 bases). The germline V gene encodes CDR1 SNHLY and CDR2 FYNNEI. V was trimmed by 7 bases and J by 7 bases, leaving 11 bases between them. The CDR3 totals 13 residues. The CDR3 DNA reads as TGTGCCAGCAAGGGGAGGTGGAATTCACCCCTCCACTTT. Amino acids: CASKGRWNSPLHF.

The table lists this clonotype with a few counts. A much bigger clone sits one base away, suggesting this may be a read error. This rearrangement joins TRBV29-1 to TRBJ1-1, with a possible D match to TRBD1 (6 bases). The V gene's germline CDR1 is SQVTM and CDR2 ANQGSEA. CDR3 length: 15 residues. In nucleotides, the CDR3 is TGCAGCGTCCGAGGTACAGGGTCGGGGTACACTGAAGCTTCCTTT. Its protein product is CSVRGTGSGYTEASF.

This clonotype occurred many times. The gene calls are TRBV4-2 and TRBJ1-6; D is possibly TRBD1 (5 bases). In germline, CDR1 is LGHNA, CDR2 YNFKEQ. The V and J ends lost 0 bases and 6 bases respectively, with 6 bases between them. CDR3 size: 14 residues. CDR3 in amino acids: CASSQEDSNSPLHF. CDR3 DNA sequence: TGTGCCAGCAGCCAAGAAGACAGTAATTCACCCCTCCACTTT.

This clonotype appeared many times. The chain joins TRBV19 to TRBJ1-1, with a possible D match to TRBD1 (5 bases). Germline CDR1 is LNHDA and CDR2 is SQIVND (reference sequence). The CDR3 extends over 13 amino acids. V lost 3 bases and J 6 bases, leaving 11 bases between the germline ends. The CDR3 protein is CASSMVGVSEAFF. The CDR3, as DNA: TGTGCCAGTAGTATGGTAGGGGTATCTGAAGCTTTCTTT.

This chain joins TRBV5-6 and TRBJ2-7; possibly TRBD1 for D (5 bases). The length of the CDR3 is 14 residues. V gave up 4 bases and J gave up 4 bases, with 15 bases separating them. Germline assignment: CDR1 SGHDT and CDR2 YYEEEE. CDR3 in amino acids: CASSPVGRLYEQYV. The CDR3 DNA is TGTGCCAGCAGCCCGGTGGGGCGGCTTTACGAGCAGTACGTC.